The clone carrying this T cell receptor beta chain is a singleton in its sample. Germline V CDR1 and CDR2: LGHNA, YSLEER. This CDR3 comprises 18 residues. V was pared by 0 bases and J by 10 bases, with 17 bases of the junction left unmatched. Participants' reported clinical history set cohort assignment. The record originates from a study of blood T cell repertoires in COVID-19. Whole-study context: PBMCs, B-cell-depleted T cells, or T cells provided the cDNA or gDNA that made up the material.

Authors' analysis steps: Amplification of reference gene primers provided the estimated nucleated cell counts. Profiling relied on immunoSEQ multiplex PCR, and the TCRdb table lists in-frame clones only, not all of them. Clone size and V and J calls were adopted from that table, with D and trimming inferred from the DNA. Found here are some 350,000 clones, around 87% of them singletons; the top ten hold more than 0.8%. The V and J genes are TRBV4-3 and TRBJ2-1, with 8 bases lining up with TRBD2. This receptor was obtained from a man between 18 and 29 years old who had recovered from COVID-19. The source material was PBMCs or T cells enriched from blood (not recorded which). CDR3 sequence reads: CASSQEGRRAGVSGEQFF. The CDR3 DNA sequence: TGCGCCAGCAGCCAAGAGGGAAGACGAGCGGGAGTCTCCGGAGAGCAGTTCTTC.